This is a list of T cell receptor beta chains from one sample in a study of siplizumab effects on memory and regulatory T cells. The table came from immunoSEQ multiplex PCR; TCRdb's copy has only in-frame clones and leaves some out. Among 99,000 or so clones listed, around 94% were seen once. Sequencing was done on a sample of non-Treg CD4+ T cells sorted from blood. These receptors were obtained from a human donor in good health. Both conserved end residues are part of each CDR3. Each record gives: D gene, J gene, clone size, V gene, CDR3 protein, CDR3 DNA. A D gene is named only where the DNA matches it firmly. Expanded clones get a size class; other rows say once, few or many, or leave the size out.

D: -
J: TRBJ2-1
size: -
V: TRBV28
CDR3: CASRSPPGAPFF
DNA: TGTGCCAGCAGGTCTCCTCCAGGGGCTCCGTTCTTC

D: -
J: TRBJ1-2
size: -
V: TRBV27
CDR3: CASSLSGQSSFNYGYTF
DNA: TGTGCCAGCAGTTTATCTGGGCAGAGTTCATTTAACTATGGCTACACCTTC

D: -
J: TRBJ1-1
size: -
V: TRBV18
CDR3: CASSPLSTAEAFF
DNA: TGTGCCAGCTCACCACTTTCTACAGCGGAAGCTTTCTTT

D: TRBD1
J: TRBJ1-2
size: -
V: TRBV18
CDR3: CASSPLDRESRGYTF
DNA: TGTGCCAGCTCACCTCTTGACAGGGAGTCGCGCGGCTACACCTTC

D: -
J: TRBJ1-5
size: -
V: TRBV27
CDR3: CASGRPGAPNQPQHF
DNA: TGTGCCAGCGGCAGGCCGGGGGCTCCCAATCAGCCCCAGCATTTT

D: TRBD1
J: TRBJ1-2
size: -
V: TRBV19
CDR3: CASSKGQGYYGYTF
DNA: TGTGCCAGTAGTAAGGGACAGGGCTACTATGGCTACACCTTC

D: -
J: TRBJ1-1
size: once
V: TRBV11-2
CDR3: CASSLTSLNTEAFF
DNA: TGTGCCAGCAGCTTAACCTCTCTGAACACTGAAGCTTTCTTT

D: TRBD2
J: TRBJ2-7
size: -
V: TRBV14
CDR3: CASSPGLAGGIFF
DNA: TGTGCCAGCAGCCCAGGACTAGCGGGAGGTATTTTCTTC

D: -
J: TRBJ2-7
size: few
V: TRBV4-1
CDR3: CASSQDSRVGEQYF
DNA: TGCGCCAGCAGCCAAGATTCCAGGGTGGGCGAGCAGTACTTC

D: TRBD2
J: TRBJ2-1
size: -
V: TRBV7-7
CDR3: CASSLWGGKNNEQFF
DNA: TGTGCCAGCAGCTTATGGGGGGGAAAGAACAATGAGCAGTTCTTC

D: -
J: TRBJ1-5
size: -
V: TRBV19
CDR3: CASNWGDNQPQHF
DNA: TGTGCCAGTAATTGGGGGGACAATCAGCCCCAGCATTTT

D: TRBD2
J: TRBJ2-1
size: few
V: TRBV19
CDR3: CASSPTSGRRNEQFF
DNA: TGTGCCAGTAGCCCGACTAGCGGGAGAAGAAATGAGCAGTTCTTC

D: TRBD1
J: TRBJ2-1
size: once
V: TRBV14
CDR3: CASDAGTGIYNEQFF
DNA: TGTGCCAGCGACGCCGGGACAGGGATTTACAATGAGCAGTTCTTC

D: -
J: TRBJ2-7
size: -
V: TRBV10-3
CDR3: CAISGAAGGSYEQYF
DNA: TGTGCCATCAGTGGGGCTGCAGGAGGGAGCTACGAGCAGTACTTC

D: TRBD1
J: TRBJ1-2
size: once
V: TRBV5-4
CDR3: CASSPRAGTGVEGYTF
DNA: TGTGCCAGCAGCCCCCGCGCCGGGACAGGGGTAGAGGGCTACACCTTC

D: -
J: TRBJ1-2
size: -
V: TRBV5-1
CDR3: CASSLVTGANYGYTF
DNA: TGCGCCAGCAGCTTGGTGACAGGAGCCAACTATGGCTACACCTTC

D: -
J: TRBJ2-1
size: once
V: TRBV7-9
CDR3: CASSLVGDYNEQFF
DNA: TGTGCCAGCAGCTTAGTTGGGGACTACAATGAGCAGTTCTTC

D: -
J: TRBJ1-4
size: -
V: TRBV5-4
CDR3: CASSLGANPTNEKLFF
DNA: TGTGCCAGCAGCTTGGGGGCGAATCCAACTAATGAAAAACTGTTTTTT

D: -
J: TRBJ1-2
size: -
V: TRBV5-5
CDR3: CASSLSRLNYGYTF
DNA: TGTGCCAGCAGCTTGTCGCGGTTAAACTATGGCTACACCTTC

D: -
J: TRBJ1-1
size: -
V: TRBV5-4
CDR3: CASSPDLGFEGEAFF
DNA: TGTGCCAGCAGCCCTGATTTGGGGTTCGAGGGAGAAGCTTTCTTT